These 18 T cell receptor beta chains were all obtained from the same sample, sequenced in a study of blood T cell repertoires in COVID-19. Repertoires were generated with immunoSEQ multiplex PCR, while TCRdb's copy carries only in-frame clones and drops some. Of approximately 70,000 clones in the sample, about 80% were seen once. The sequenced material came from peripheral blood. These receptors all come from a woman aged 60 to 75 with acute or convalescent COVID-19.

V is TRBV23-1 and J is TRBJ1-5; 10 bases are shared with TRBD1. TRBV23-1 is noted as an ORF with a role that remains uncertain. With 6 bases clipped from V and 2 bases from J, the junction kept 4 bases outside the gene matches. There are 15 residues in the CDR3. The CDR3 region is CASSRDRGRNQPQHF. The CDR3 nucleotides are TGCGCCAGCAGCCGCGACAGGGGGCGCAATCAGCCCCAGCATTTT.

The chain has TRBV5-1 and TRBJ2-7; 8 bases are a match to TRBD1. Losses at the gene ends were 5 bases for V and 5 bases for J; bases not matched to a gene: 3. The germline gives CDR1 SGHRS, CDR2 YFSETQ. This CDR3 region has 12 residues. CDR3 residues: CASSQGADEQYF. For the CDR3, the DNA is TGCGCCAGCAGTCAGGGGGCGGACGAGCAGTACTTC. The whole variable domain, filled in from reference TRBV5-1 and TRBJ2-7, reads KAGVTQTPRYLIKTRGQQVTLSCSPISGHRSVSWYQQTPGQGLQFLFEYFSETQRNKGNFPGRFSGRQFSNSRSEMNVSTLELGDSALYLCASSQGADEQYFGPGTRLTVT.

The chain couples TRBV5-1 to TRBJ1-1; D is possibly TRBD1 (6 bases). The CDR3 length is 15 residues. CDR1 and CDR2 from the germline V gene are SGHRS and YFSETQ. V lost 0 bases and J lost 0, with 9 bases in between. DNA of the CDR3: TGCGCCAGCAGCTTGGCCGCAGGGGTGAACACTGAAGCTTTCTTT. This sequence encodes CASSLAAGVNTEAFF.

CDR3 nucleotides: TGCGCCAGCAGCATACAAGGGACAGGGGCCACCGGGGAGCTGTTTTTT. It translates to CASSIQGTGATGELFF. The V call is TRBV5-1, the J call TRBJ2-2, with 10 bases identical to TRBD1. This CDR3 spans 16 amino acids. Trimming removed 4 bases from V and 4 bases from J; junction bases left unmatched: 7. Germline values: CDR1 SGHRS, CDR2 YFSETQ.

The rearrangement links TRBV7-6 to TRBJ1-3; a weak D match, TRBD1 (5 bases). Deletions cut 7 bases from V and 0 bases from J, with 13 bases between. CDR3 size: 15 residues. The germline gives CDR1 SGHVS, CDR2 FNYEAQ. This CDR3 reads CASKSLGGSGNTIYF. CDR3 coding DNA: TGTGCCAGCAAGTCCCTGGGGGGCTCTGGAAACACCATATATTTT.

The chain recombines TRBV2 with TRBJ2-1; TRBD2 agrees at 10 bases. Germline CDR1 is SNHLY and CDR2 is FYNNEI. The CDR3 covers 16 residues. V lost 1 base, J lost 5 bases, and 5 bases stayed unmatched. The CDR3 protein is CASSEDRLAGDNEQFF. For the CDR3, the DNA is TGTGCCAGCAGTGAAGATCGTCTAGCGGGGGACAATGAGCAGTTCTTC.

The chain uses TRBV5-1 and TRBJ1-1, with D unclear. This CDR3 is built from 14 residues. Germline V gene sequence: CDR1 SGHRS, CDR2 YFSETQ. Trimming removed 2 bases at V and 5 bases at J, with 13 bases between. As DNA, the CDR3 is TGCGCCAGCAGCTTCGGGCTCGGGAGGACTGAAGCTTTCTTT. It encodes CASSFGLGRTEAFF.

The gene calls are TRBV5-1 and TRBJ1-2, with 8 bases fitting TRBD1. Germline values: CDR1 SGHRS, CDR2 YFSETQ. Unmatched junction bases numbered 5, after V lost 0 bases and J lost 4 bases. CDR3 length: 15 residues. CDR3 residues: CASSLATGGPYGYTF. The CDR3, as DNA: TGCGCCAGCAGCTTGGCAACAGGGGGTCCCTATGGCTACACCTTC.

The chain carries TRBV5-1 and TRBJ2-3, with 7 positions matching TRBD2. Per the germline V gene, CDR1 is SGHRS and CDR2 is YFSETQ. CDR3 length: 17 amino acids. Unmatched junction bases numbered 7, after V lost 0 bases and J lost 0 bases. This chain's CDR3 is CASSLVLSGDSTDTQYF. CDR3 coding DNA: TGCGCCAGCAGCTTGGTTCTGAGCGGGGATAGCACAGATACGCAGTATTTT. Using reference TRBV5-1 and TRBJ2-3 for the parts outside the CDR3, the full variable domain is KAGVTQTPRYLIKTRGQQVTLSCSPISGHRSVSWYQQTPGQGLQFLFEYFSETQRNKGNFPGRFSGRQFSNSRSEMNVSTLELGDSALYLCASSLVLSGDSTDTQYFGPGTRLTVL.

This rearrangement joins TRBV24-1 to TRBJ2-1; D not certain. Trimming pared 0 bases from V and 0 bases from J, leaving 5 bases between. CDR3 length: 15 residues. CDR1 and CDR2 from the germline V gene are KGHDR and SFDVKD. The CDR3 DNA sequence: TGTGCCACCAGTGATTTGGGCAGCTCCTACAATGAGCAGTTCTTC. Translating gives CATSDLGSSYNEQFF.

The DNA for the CDR3 is TGTGCCAGCAGTCTTGACAGTTCCGAAGCTTTCTTT. This gives the protein CASSLDSSEAFF. The rearrangement joins TRBV5-6 to TRBJ1-1; TRBD1 might be the D (5 bases). V was pared by 5 bases and J by 8 bases, with 13 bases between. The CDR3 length is 12 residues. The germline V gene encodes CDR1 SGHDT and CDR2 YYEEEE. The full variable domain, with the rest looked up from reference TRBV5-6 and TRBJ1-1, is DAGVTQSPTHLIKTRGQQVTLRCSPKSGHDTVSWYQQALGQGPQFIFQYYEEEERQRGNFPDRFSGHQFPNYSSELNVNALLLGDSALYLCASSLDSSEAFFGQGTRLTVV.

This sequence joins TRBV9 and TRBJ1-2; D is uncertain. Looked up from germline, CDR1 is SGDLS and CDR2 is YYNGEE. Trimming stripped 0 bases from V and 5 bases from J, with 14 bases between. The CDR3 is 15 residues long. The CDR3 DNA follows: TGTGCCAGCAGCGTAGCACCAGAGGCCGGGTATGGCTACACCTTC. Its translation: CASSVAPEAGYGYTF.

The chain uses TRBV9 and TRBJ2-5; 10 positions agree with TRBD2. The CDR3 runs to 17 residues. CDR1 and CDR2 (germline): SGDLS, YYNGEE. The V segment lost 2 bases and the J segment 4 bases; nucleotides outside the gene matches: 11. As DNA, the CDR3 is TGTGCCAGCAGCGTCTGGGGTGCTAGCGGGGGAGGAGAGACCCAGTACTTC. Translation: CASSVWGASGGGETQYF.

The chain employs TRBV29-1 and TRBJ1-1; 8 bases align to TRBD1. This CDR3 region has 15 residues. Trimming removed 6 bases from V and 4 bases from J; junction bases left unmatched: 13. CDR1 and CDR2 from the germline V gene are SQVTM and ANQGSEA. In DNA, the CDR3 is TGCAGCGTGGGGACAGGCTGGTTTTCGGGCACTGAAGCTTTCTTT. Its protein product is CSVGTGWFSGTEAFF. The whole variable domain, filled in from reference TRBV29-1 and TRBJ1-1, reads SAVISQKPSRDICQRGTSLTIQCQVDSQVTMMFWYRQQPGQSLTLIATANQGSEATYESGFVIDKFPISRPNLTFSTLTVSNMSPEDSSIYLCSVGTGWFSGTEAFFGQGTRLTVV.

This clone was found many times. The genes are TRBV10-1 and TRBJ1-2; TRBD1 is a possible D gene (5 bases). The CDR3 extends over 13 amino acids. Trimming removed 0 bases at V and 5 bases at J, with 7 bases between. Germline V gives CDR1 WNHNN, CDR2 SYGVQD (reference sequence). The CDR3 region is CASSESGGYGYTF. The CDR3, as DNA: TGCGCCAGCAGTGAGTCGGGGGGATATGGCTACACCTTC.

This chain links TRBV6-1 with TRBJ1-2; 9 bases fit TRBD1. From germline, CDR1 is MNHNS and CDR2 SASEGT. After removal of 2 bases from V and 2 bases from J, the junction contained 15 bases not matched to a gene. This CDR3 is built from 19 residues. The CDR3 nucleotides read TGTGCCAGCAGTGAAAATTTTCGCGGACAGGGGAGTTTAAACTATGGCTACACCTTC. Encoded protein: CASSENFRGQGSLNYGYTF.

V is TRBV21-1 and J is TRBJ1-3. TRBV21-1 is a listed pseudogene. CDR3 length: 15 amino acids. The CDR3 loop is CASSPGKGAGNTIYF. CDR3 in DNA: TGTGCCAGCAGCCCAGGAAAGGGAGCTGGAAACACCATATATTTT.

This chain connects TRBV20-1 to TRBJ2-7; D may be TRBD1 (5 bases). This CDR3 is built from 13 residues. Germline CDR1 DFQATT, CDR2 SNEGSKA (reference sequence). V was cut by 3 bases and J by 2 bases, with 11 bases left in between. For the CDR3, the DNA is TGCAGTGCTAGTTTCTGGGGCGCCTACGAGCAGTACTTC. It codes for CSASFWGAYEQYF.